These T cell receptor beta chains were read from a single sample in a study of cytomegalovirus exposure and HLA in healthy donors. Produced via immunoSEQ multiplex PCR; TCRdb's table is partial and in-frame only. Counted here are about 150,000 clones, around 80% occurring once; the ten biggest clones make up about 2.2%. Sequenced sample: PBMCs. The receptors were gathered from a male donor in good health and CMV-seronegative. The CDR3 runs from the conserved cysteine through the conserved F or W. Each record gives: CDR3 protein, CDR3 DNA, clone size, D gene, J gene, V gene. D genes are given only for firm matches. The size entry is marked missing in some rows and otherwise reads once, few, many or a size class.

CDR3 protein: CASSSRQGDEKLFF; CDR3 DNA: TGTGCCAGCAGCTCTAGACAGGGGGATGAAAAACTGTTTTTT; clone size: .; D gene: TRBD1; J gene: TRBJ1-4; V gene: TRBV13
CDR3 protein: CASSPWGRGPGNTIYF; CDR3 DNA: TGTGCCAGCAGTCCATGGGGAAGGGGGCCTGGAAACACCATATATTTT; clone size: .; D gene: TRBD1; J gene: TRBJ1-3; V gene: TRBV25-1
CDR3 protein: CASSLAGQMNTEAFF; CDR3 DNA: TGTGCCAGCAGCTTGGCGGGACAGATGAACACTGAAGCTTTCTTT; clone size: .; D gene: TRBD1; J gene: TRBJ1-1; V gene: TRBV5-6
CDR3 protein: CASSLGDRGTYEQYF; CDR3 DNA: TGTGCCAGCAGCTTGGGGGACAGGGGAACCTACGAGCAGTACTTC; clone size: once; D gene: TRBD1; J gene: TRBJ2-7; V gene: TRBV7-9
CDR3 protein: CASSQTTGGLDIQYF; CDR3 DNA: TGTGCCAGCAGCCAGACGACAGGGGGCTTGGACATTCAGTACTTC; clone size: .; D gene: TRBD1; J gene: TRBJ2-4; V gene: TRBV14
CDR3 protein: CASRKRGLNTEAFF; CDR3 DNA: TGTGCCAGCAGGAAAAGGGGGCTAAACACTGAAGCTTTCTTT; clone size: .; D gene: TRBD1; J gene: TRBJ1-1; V gene: TRBV7-2
CDR3 protein: CASSFRISGELFF; CDR3 DNA: TGTGCCAGCAGCTTTCGTATTAGCGGGGAGCTGTTTTTT; clone size: .; D gene: .; J gene: TRBJ2-2; V gene: TRBV11-1
CDR3 protein: CASSFSLQETQYF; CDR3 DNA: TGTGCCAGCAGCTTCTCTCTCCAAGAGACCCAGTACTTC; clone size: .; D gene: .; J gene: TRBJ2-5; V gene: TRBV7-2
CDR3 protein: CASSPSSVNEQFF; CDR3 DNA: TGTGCCAGCTCACCATCCTCGGTGAATGAGCAGTTCTTC; clone size: .; D gene: .; J gene: TRBJ2-1; V gene: TRBV18
CDR3 protein: CASSTRRTGALSGNTIYF; CDR3 DNA: TGTGCCAGCAGTACTCGCAGGACAGGGGCCCTCTCTGGAAACACCATATATTTT; clone size: once; D gene: TRBD1; J gene: TRBJ1-3; V gene: TRBV2
CDR3 protein: CASSYSGGTDTQYF; CDR3 DNA: TGTGCCAGCAGTTACTCGGGGGGTACAGATACGCAGTATTTT; clone size: once; D gene: .; J gene: TRBJ2-3; V gene: TRBV6-5
CDR3 protein: CASRTDSYNEQFF; CDR3 DNA: TGTGCCAGCAGGACTGACTCCTACAATGAGCAGTTCTTC; clone size: few; D gene: .; J gene: TRBJ2-1; V gene: TRBV5-4
CDR3 protein: CASSLPQGDGGELFF; CDR3 DNA: TGCGCCAGCAGCTTGCCTCAAGGGGATGGCGGGGAGCTGTTTTTT; clone size: .; D gene: .; J gene: TRBJ2-2; V gene: TRBV5-1